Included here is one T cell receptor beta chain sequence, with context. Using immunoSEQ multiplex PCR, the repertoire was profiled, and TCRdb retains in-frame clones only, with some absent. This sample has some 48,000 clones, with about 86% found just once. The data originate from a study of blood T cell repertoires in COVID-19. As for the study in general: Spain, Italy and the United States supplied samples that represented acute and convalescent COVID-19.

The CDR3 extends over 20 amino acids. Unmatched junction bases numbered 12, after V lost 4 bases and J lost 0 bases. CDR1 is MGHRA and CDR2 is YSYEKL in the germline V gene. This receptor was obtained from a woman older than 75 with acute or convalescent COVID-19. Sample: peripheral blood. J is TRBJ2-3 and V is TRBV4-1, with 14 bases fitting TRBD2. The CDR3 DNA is TGCGCCAGCAGCCGGTCGGGGACTAGCGGGGGACTTACTAGCACAGATACGCAGTATTTT. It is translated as CASSRSGTSGGLTSTDTQYF.